These 27 T cell receptor beta chains share one sample of origin, sequenced in a study of shared clonotypes between healthy human individuals. Only in-frame clones appear in the TCRdb table, and some are missing; sequencing was by immunoSEQ multiplex PCR. The table has 450,000 to 600,000 clones, 70% to 80% seen once. Input material: PBMCs. These receptors came from a woman between 40 and 50 years old in good health. Some clones in this sample may be carry-over from other donors' samples.

The chain links TRBV5-1 to TRBJ1-1; possibly TRBD1 for D (6 bases). The germline V gene encodes CDR1 SGHRS and CDR2 YFSETQ. This CDR3 has 16 amino acids. Deletions cut 4 bases from V and 0 bases from J, with 16 bases between. CDR3 region: CASSPRTAAMNTEAFF. CDR3 bases: TGCGCCAGCAGCCCCCGGACAGCGGCGATGAACACTGAAGCTTTCTTT.

The gene calls are TRBV5-6 and TRBJ1-2, with D possibly being TRBD1 (6 bases). This CDR3 has 15 residues. Germline lookup yields CDR1 SGHDT and CDR2 YYEEEE. Trimming shortened V by 0 bases and J by 8 bases, and 17 bases separated the two germline ends. CDR3 bases: TGTGCCAGCAGCTTGGGTACCCCTACCGGGACAGGCTACACCTTC. Amino acids: CASSLGTPTGTGYTF.

The rearrangement uses TRBV5-4 and TRBJ2-7; 8 bases fit TRBD2. With 3 bases clipped from V and 3 bases from J, the junction kept 14 bases outside the gene matches. In germline, CDR1 is SGHNT, CDR2 YYREEE (reference sequence). The CDR3 extends over 17 amino acids. The DNA of the CDR3 is TGTGCCAGCAGCTCGGGAGGTCCAGCGGGAGAGTTCTACGAGCAGTACTTC. Translating gives CASSSGGPAGEFYEQYF.

The V call is TRBV5-4, the J call TRBJ2-7; D not resolved. There are 13 residues in the CDR3. V was trimmed by 1 base and J by 6 bases, leaving 11 bases between them. Germline values: CDR1 SGHNT, CDR2 YYREEE (reference sequence). DNA for the CDR3: TGTGCCAGCAGCTTGTGGCCTATGATCGAGCAGTACTTC. This encodes CASSLWPMIEQYF.

The rearrangement links TRBV9 to TRBJ2-1, with 7 bases aligning to TRBD2. Germline trimming cut 2 bases from V and 0 bases from J; bases unmatched to any gene: 5. CDR1 and CDR2 (germline): SGDLS, YYNGEE. The CDR3 loop spans 16 amino acids. The CDR3 DNA is TGTGCCAGCAGCGTGCTAGCGGTAAGCTCCTACAATGAGCAGTTCTTC. Translated: CASSVLAVSSYNEQFF.

V usage is TRBV2 and J usage is TRBJ2-1, with TRBD2 identical over 14 bases. The germline CDR1 and CDR2 sequences are SNHLY and FYNNEI. V was clipped by 3 bases and J by 4 bases; unmatched bases: 8. The CDR3 has 18 residues. For the CDR3, the DNA is TGTGCCAGCAGTGAGTTTCCGGGACTAGCGGGAGATTACAATGAGCAGTTCTTC. Amino acid sequence: CASSEFPGLAGDYNEQFF.

The chain combines TRBV18 with TRBJ2-1, with 9 bases matching TRBD2. V was pared by 4 bases and J by 0 bases, with 7 bases of the junction left unmatched. Looked up from germline, CDR1 is KGHSH and CDR2 is LQKENI. The CDR3 has 17 residues. The CDR3 loop reads CASSLYRSGSSYNEQFF. The CDR3 coding sequence is TGTGCCAGCTCACTTTACCGTAGCGGGAGCTCCTACAATGAGCAGTTCTTC.

V is TRBV5-1 and J is TRBJ1-5; D call uncertain. CDR1 and CDR2 (germline): SGHRS, YFSETQ. Trimming took off 0 bases at V and 4 bases at J, with 5 bases between the two ends. The CDR3 runs to 13 residues. The CDR3 nucleotides are TGCGCCAGCAGCTTGGAGCTTAATCAGCCCCAGCATTTT. Translated: CASSLELNQPQHF.

The chain links TRBV6-5 to TRBJ2-3; D not resolved. CDR1 and CDR2 from the germline V gene are MNHEY and SVGAGI. The CDR3 loop spans 15 amino acids. The V and J ends lost 2 bases and 4 bases respectively, with 13 bases between them. CDR3 DNA sequence: TGTGCCAGCAGTTACGGGCTCACCTTACCAGATACGCAGTATTTT. As protein: CASSYGLTLPDTQYF.

This chain links TRBV5-4 with TRBJ2-7; 8 positions agree with TRBD2. This CDR3 has 14 amino acids. Losses at the gene ends were 3 bases for V and 7 bases for J; bases not matched to a gene: 9. In germline, CDR1 is SGHNT, CDR2 YYREEE (reference sequence). The CDR3 DNA is TGTGCCAGCAGCTGGGGAACCCCGGGGGGGGAGCAGTACTTC. It specifies CASSWGTPGGEQYF.

CDR3 region: CSVVANYGYTF. The CDR3 nucleotides are TGCAGCGTTGTAGCTAACTATGGCTACACCTTC. The chain links TRBV29-1 to TRBJ1-2; D is uncertain. Per the germline V gene, CDR1 is SQVTM and CDR2 is ANQGSEA. V was cut by 4 bases and J by 0 bases, with 3 bases left in between. The CDR3 covers 11 residues.

As for this clone: Other DNA sequences in this specimen translate into the identical CDR3. The genes are TRBV2 and TRBJ1-5, with D uncertain. This CDR3 has 12 amino acids. Germline loops: CDR1 SNHLY, CDR2 FYNNEI. V was trimmed by 6 bases and J by 4 bases, leaving 7 bases between them. The CDR3 sequence: CASRDSNQPQHF. CDR3 bases: TGTGCCAGCAGGGACTCAAATCAGCCCCAGCATTTT.

The chain uses TRBV7-9 and TRBJ2-7; 12 bases agree with TRBD2. Trimming removed 5 bases from V and 9 bases from J; junction bases left unmatched: 11. Germline CDR1 is SEHNR and CDR2 is FQNEAQ (reference sequence). The CDR3 has 15 residues. CDR3 coding DNA: TGTGCCAGCAGCAATAGCTGGCTAGCGGGAGGGCTGCAGTACTTC. Encoded protein: CASSNSWLAGGLQYF.

V and J are TRBV28 and TRBJ2-3; 13 positions match TRBD2. The CDR3 consists of 15 residues. CDR1 is MDHEN and CDR2 is SYDVKM in the germline V gene. V shed 6 bases, J shed 4 bases, and the junction held 4 bases outside the gene matches. This chain's CDR3 is CASRRTSGRPDTQYF. CDR3 bases: TGTGCCAGCAGGCGGACTAGCGGGAGACCAGATACGCAGTATTTT.

The J gene is TRBJ2-2, the V gene TRBV12-2; TRBD2, the table's D call, lacks a check against the DNA. TRBV12-2 is given as a pseudogene. There are 19 residues in the CDR3. CDR3: CASRPPGELCGANTGELFF. The CDR3 bases are TGTGCAAGTCGCCCCCCCGGGGAACTATGCGGGGCGAACACCGGGGAGCTGTTTTTT.

This rearrangement joins TRBV7-8 to TRBJ2-3, with TRBD1 matching 8 bases. The V segment lost 7 bases and the J segment 6 bases; nucleotides outside the gene matches: 9. Germline V gene data show CDR1 as SGHVS and CDR2 as FQNEAQ. The CDR3 runs 14 residues. Here the CDR3 reads CASTTGQGLDTQYF. The CDR3 DNA is TGTGCCAGCACCACCGGACAGGGTCTGGATACGCAGTATTTT.

The gene calls are TRBV11-1 and TRBJ2-3; TRBD2 agrees at 11 bases. The CDR3 is 16 residues long. Germline CDR1 and CDR2: SGHAT and FQDESV (reference sequence). After removal of 6 bases from V and 3 bases from J, the junction contained 8 bases not matched to a gene. The CDR3 protein is CASSHLAGGITDTQYF. The DNA of the CDR3 is TGTGCCAGCAGTCACCTAGCGGGAGGAATAACAGATACGCAGTATTTT. Based on the CDR3 plus reference TRBV11-1 and TRBJ2-3, the full variable domain is EAEVAQSPRYKITEKSQAVAFWCDPISGHATLYWYRQILGQGPELLVQFQDESVVDDSQLPKDRFSAERLKGVDSTLKIQPAELGDSAMYLCASSHLAGGITDTQYFGPGTRLTVL.

V usage is TRBV19 and J usage is TRBJ2-2; D not resolved. This CDR3 region has 12 residues. Germline CDR1 reads LNHDA; CDR2 reads SQIVND (reference sequence). Between the trimmed V and J ends, which lost 5 bases and 8 bases, there was a span of 9 bases. The CDR3 region has the DNA TGTGCCAGTAGTCCCCTCCGTGGGGAGCTGTTTTTT. Translating it yields CASSPLRGELFF.

The chain has TRBV2 and TRBJ2-3; D not certain. The CDR3 spans 12 residues. Germline V gene sequence: CDR1 SNHLY, CDR2 FYNNEI. Trimming stripped 5 bases from V and 5 bases from J, with 8 bases between. This CDR3 is CASSSDVDTQYF. In DNA form, the CDR3 reads TGTGCCAGCAGTTCCGATGTAGATACGCAGTATTTT.

The J gene is TRBJ2-5, the V gene TRBV7-8; D is unresolved. Germline CDR1 is SGHVS and CDR2 is FQNEAQ. Trimming pared 4 bases from V and 2 bases from J, leaving 14 bases between. The CDR3 length is 15 residues. This chain's CDR3 is CASSSQPQRQETQYF. CDR3 sequence (DNA): TGTGCCAGCAGCTCACAACCACAGCGTCAAGAGACCCAGTACTTC.

J is TRBJ2-7 and V is TRBV7-2, with TRBD1 matching over 7 bases. The V segment lost 5 bases and the J segment 0 bases; nucleotides outside the gene matches: 4. The CDR3 has 14 amino acids. Germline V lookup: CDR1 SGHTA, CDR2 FQGNSA. The CDR3 sequence is CASSPGQYSYEQYF. As DNA, the CDR3 is TGTGCCAGCAGCCCGGGACAGTACTCCTACGAGCAGTACTTC. The full variable domain, its missing parts supplied by reference TRBV7-2 and TRBJ2-7, is GAGVSQSPSNKVTEKGKDVELRCDPISGHTALYWYRQSLGQGLEFLIYFQGNSAPDKSGLPSDRFSAERTGGSVSTLTIQRTQQEDSAVYLCASSPGQYSYEQYFGPGTRLTVT.

V usage is TRBV19 and J usage is TRBJ1-3, with 7 positions matching TRBD1. The J segment lost 0 bases and the V segment lost 5 bases, leaving 13 bases of the junction unmatched. CDR1 LNHDA and CDR2 SQIVND come from the germline V gene (reference sequence). The CDR3 totals 18 residues. CDR3 nucleotide sequence: TGTGCCAGTAGTTCACGACAGGGCGACACCGCCTCTGGAAACACCATATATTTT. This gives the protein CASSSRQGDTASGNTIYF.

This sequence joins TRBV2 and TRBJ2-2; D is perhaps TRBD2 (6 bases). The CDR3 spans 16 residues. The V end was cut by 7 bases, the J end by 0 bases, with 15 bases between. Per the germline V gene, CDR1 is SNHLY and CDR2 is FYNNEI. The CDR3 spells CASTPQRTTNTGELFF. The CDR3 DNA sequence: TGTGCCAGCACTCCACAAAGGACTACGAACACCGGGGAGCTGTTTTTT.

The chain is built from TRBV30 and TRBJ2-6, with D unresolved. This CDR3 comprises 13 residues. Germline V gene data show CDR1 as GTSNPN and CDR2 as SVGIG (reference sequence). The ends were cut back, 8 bases at V and 0 bases at J, with 8 bases in the middle. The CDR3 DNA follows: TGTGCCGGAGACACCTCTGGGGCCAACGTCCTGACTTTC. Amino acids: CAGDTSGANVLTF. Supplemented by reference TRBV30 and TRBJ2-6, the full variable domain reads SQTIHQWPATLVQPVGSPLSLECTVEGTSNPNLYWYRQAAGRGLQLLFYSVGIGQISSEVPQNLSASRPQDRQFILSSKKLLLSDSGFYLCAGDTSGANVLTFGAGSRLTVL.

J is TRBJ2-5 and V is TRBV27; D gene unclear. The germline CDR1 and CDR2 sequences are MNHEY and SMNVEV (reference sequence). The CDR3 runs 13 residues. V was pared by 3 bases and J by 2 bases, with 7 bases between. The CDR3 DNA is TGTGCCAGCAGTTTGGCAGAACAAGAGACCCAGTACTTC. Its protein is CASSLAEQETQYF.

The rearrangement joins TRBV7-2 to TRBJ2-6, with no clear D. CDR3 length equals 16 residues. CDR1 and CDR2 (germline): SGHTA, FQGNSA. Trimming removed 5 bases from V and 0 bases from J, with 11 bases in between. CDR3 in amino acids: CASSIDPASGANVLTF. CDR3 sequence (DNA): TGTGCCAGCAGCATCGATCCCGCCTCTGGGGCCAACGTCCTGACTTTC.

V is TRBV27 and J is TRBJ1-2; the D gene is possibly TRBD1 (5 bases). The CDR3 spans 11 residues. The V and J ends lost 3 bases and 7 bases respectively, with 6 bases between them. From germline, CDR1 is MNHEY and CDR2 SMNVEV (reference sequence). The CDR3 is CASSFRGGYTF. The CDR3 DNA follows: TGTGCCAGCAGTTTTAGGGGTGGCTACACCTTC.